This note documents a single TCR beta chain sequence. The entry originates in a study of blood T cell repertoires in COVID-19. In the authors' workflow: Amplification of reference gene primers provided the estimated nucleated cell counts. TCRdb's table, derived via immunoSEQ multiplex PCR, lists solely in-frame clones and lacks some. V, J and clone size derive from that table, while D and trimming were established from the DNA sequence. The sample carries 150,000 or so clones, approximately 85% recorded once. The sequence was obtained from a woman aged 45-59 years with COVID-19, enrolled during active disease. Sequencing input: peripheral blood.

CDR3 bases: TGTGCCAGTAGTGAAACAGAGACAACTAATGAAAAACTGTTTTTT. Translated, it gives CASSETETTNEKLFF. The V gene is TRBV19, the J gene TRBJ1-4; D remains ambiguous. Trimming took off 5 bases at V and 0 bases at J, with 10 bases between the two ends. This CDR3 is 15 amino acids long. The germline gives CDR1 LNHDA, CDR2 SQIVND (reference sequence).